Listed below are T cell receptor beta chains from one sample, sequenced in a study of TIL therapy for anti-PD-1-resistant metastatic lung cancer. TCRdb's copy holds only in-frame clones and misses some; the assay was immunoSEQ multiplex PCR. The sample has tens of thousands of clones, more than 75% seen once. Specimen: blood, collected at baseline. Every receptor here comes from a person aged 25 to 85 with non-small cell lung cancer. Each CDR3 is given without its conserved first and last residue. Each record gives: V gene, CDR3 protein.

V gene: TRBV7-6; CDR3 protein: ASSIGQDSYEQY
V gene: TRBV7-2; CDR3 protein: ASSLYTGGITGELF
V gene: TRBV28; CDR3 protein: ASSLPGVQPQH
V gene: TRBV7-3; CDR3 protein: ASSIAGGGTGELF
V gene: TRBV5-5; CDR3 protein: ASSGQQGTPLH
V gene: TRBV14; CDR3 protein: ASSQTGMNTEAF
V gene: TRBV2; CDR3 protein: ASRPEQSSSYNEQF
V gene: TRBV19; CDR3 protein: ASSSRSYEQY
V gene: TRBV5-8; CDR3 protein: ASSLHRDRDYNEQF
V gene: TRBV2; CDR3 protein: ASSGTSGGTEF
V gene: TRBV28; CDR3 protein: ASIDSGSSYEQY
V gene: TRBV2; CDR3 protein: ASSDDRGLRETQY
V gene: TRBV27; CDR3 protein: ASSLGQVGTDTQY
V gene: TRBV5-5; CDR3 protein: ASSSLGIQGMFYGYT
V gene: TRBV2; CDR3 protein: ASSEAEFTDTQY
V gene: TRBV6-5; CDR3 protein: ASSPGTSGTYEQY
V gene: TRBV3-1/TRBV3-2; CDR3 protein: ASSRFSGMGTDTQY
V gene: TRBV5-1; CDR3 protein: ASSFGVVDEQY
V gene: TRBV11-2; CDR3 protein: ASSPGWLNTEAF
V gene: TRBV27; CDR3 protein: ASRSLRLEQY
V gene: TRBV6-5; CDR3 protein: ASRGAQGAGYT
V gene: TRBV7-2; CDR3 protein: ASSLEGRVFRNSPLH
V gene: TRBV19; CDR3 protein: ASSPRGAGYEQY
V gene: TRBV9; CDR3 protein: ASSVGGTGELF
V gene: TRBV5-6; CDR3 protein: ASSASGNTIY
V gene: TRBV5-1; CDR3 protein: ASSPEPGLAGDTQY
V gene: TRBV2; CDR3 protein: ASSGTGNTIY
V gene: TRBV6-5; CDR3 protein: ASSYLGRNLLH
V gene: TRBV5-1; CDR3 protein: ASSLVGEEGNSPLH
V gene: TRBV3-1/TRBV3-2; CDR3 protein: ASSHSVGGRETQY
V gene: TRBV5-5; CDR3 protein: ASSYRQGVGQAF
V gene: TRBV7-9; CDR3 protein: ASSSNRGEQF
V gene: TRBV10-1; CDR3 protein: ASSGDEQF
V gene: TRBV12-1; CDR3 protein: ASSSPRGVIYGYT
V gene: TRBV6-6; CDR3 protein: ASSSLDTQY
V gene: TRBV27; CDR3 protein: ASSLIGGSIYNEQF
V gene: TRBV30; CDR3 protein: ARGRGTEAF
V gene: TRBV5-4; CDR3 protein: ASSLQSGSTYEQY
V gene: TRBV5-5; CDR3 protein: ASSLAGETRYT
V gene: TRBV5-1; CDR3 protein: ASSDNRAISGNTIY